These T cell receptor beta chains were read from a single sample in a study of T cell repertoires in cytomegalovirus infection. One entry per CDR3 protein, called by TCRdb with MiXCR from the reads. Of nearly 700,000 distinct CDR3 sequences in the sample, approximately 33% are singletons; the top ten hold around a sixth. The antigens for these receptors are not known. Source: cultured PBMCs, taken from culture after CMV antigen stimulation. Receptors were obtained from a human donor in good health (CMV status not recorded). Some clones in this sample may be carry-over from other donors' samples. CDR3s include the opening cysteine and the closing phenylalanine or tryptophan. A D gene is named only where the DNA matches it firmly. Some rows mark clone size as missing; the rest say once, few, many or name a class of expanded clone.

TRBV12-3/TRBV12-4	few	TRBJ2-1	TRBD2	CASSLERGGLNEQFF	TGTGCCAGCAGTTTAGAGCGGGGGGGCCTCAATGAGCAGTTCTTC
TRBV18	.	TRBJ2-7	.	CASSPPMTTYEQYF	TGTGCCAGCTCACCACCTATGACTACCTACGAGCAGTACTTC
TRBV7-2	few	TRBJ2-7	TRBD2	CASSLFSGVSYEQYF	TGTGCCAGCAGCTTATTTAGCGGGGTATCCTACGAGCAGTACTTC
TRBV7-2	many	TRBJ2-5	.	CASRDDQETQYF	TGTGCCAGCAGAGATGACCAAGAGACCCAGTACTTC
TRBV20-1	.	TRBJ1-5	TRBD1	CSARVAGGQANQPQHF	TGCAGTGCTAGAGTAGCAGGAGGACAGGCGAATCAGCCCCAGCATTTT
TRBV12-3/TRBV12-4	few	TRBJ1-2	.	CASSFSQEYGYTF	TGTGCCAGCAGTTTCTCGCAGGAATATGGCTACACCTTC
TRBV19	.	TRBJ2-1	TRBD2	CASSIILAGADEQFF	TGTGCCAGTAGTATAATCCTAGCGGGGGCAGATGAGCAGTTCTTC
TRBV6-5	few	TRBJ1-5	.	CASSYRTAIYNQPQHF	TGTGCCAGCAGTTACAGGACAGCTATCTACAATCAGCCCCAGCATTTT
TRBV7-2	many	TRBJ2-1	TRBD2	CASSPPGLAGGDEQFF	TGTGCCAGCAGCCCCCCGGGACTAGCGGGGGGGGATGAGCAGTTCTTC
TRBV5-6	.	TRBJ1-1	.	CASSVGLGAVNTEAFF	TGTGCCAGCAGCGTTGGGCTAGGGGCGGTGAACACTGAAGCTTTCTTT
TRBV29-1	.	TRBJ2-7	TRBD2	CSVEDGLADSSGRQYF	TGCAGCGTTGAAGACGGACTAGCGGATTCCTCCGGTCGGCAGTACTTC
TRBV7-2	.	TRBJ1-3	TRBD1	CASSLRDRGNSGNTIYF	TGTGCCAGCAGCTTACGGGACAGGGGAAACTCTGGAAACACCATATATTTT
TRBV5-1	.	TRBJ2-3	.	CASSLVPVDTQYF	TGCGCCAGCAGCTTGGTACCAGTAGATACGCAGTATTTT
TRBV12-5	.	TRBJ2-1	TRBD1	CASGFSHRGNEQFF	TGTGCTAGTGGTTTTAGTCACAGGGGAAATGAGCAGTTCTTC
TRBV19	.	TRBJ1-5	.	CASSQQRYSNQPQHF	TGTGCCAGTAGTCAACAGAGATATAGCAATCAGCCCCAGCATTTT
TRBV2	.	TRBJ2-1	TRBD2	CASRPLLRESYNEQFF	TGTGCCAGCAGACCGTTGCTGCGGGAGTCCTACAATGAGCAGTTCTTC
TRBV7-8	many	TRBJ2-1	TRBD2	CASSILASGGEQFF	TGTGCCAGCAGCATCCTTGCTAGCGGGGGTGAGCAGTTCTTC
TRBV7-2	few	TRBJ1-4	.	CASSRSRDNEKLFF	TGTGCCAGCAGCCGATCCCGGGATAATGAAAAACTGTTTTTT
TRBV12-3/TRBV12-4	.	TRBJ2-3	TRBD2	CASSRPLAGSPDTQYF	TGTGCCAGCAGTCGACCACTAGCGGGGTCGCCAGATACGCAGTATTTT
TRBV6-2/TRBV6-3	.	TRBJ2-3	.	CASSSSRVYTDTQYF	TGTGCCAGCAGTTCTAGCCGAGTATACACAGATACGCAGTATTTT
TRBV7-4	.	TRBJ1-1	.	CASGEGRNTEAFF	TGTGCCAGCGGAGAGGGCAGGAACACTGAAGCTTTCTTT
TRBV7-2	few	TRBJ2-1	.	CASSPIAGSATSQFF	TGTGCCAGCAGCCCCATCGCGGGATCAGCCACCTCGCAGTTCTTC
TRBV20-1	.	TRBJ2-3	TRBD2	CSAGRGAGLPTDTQYF	TGCAGTGCTGGGCGGGGGGCAGGCCTCCCCACAGATACGCAGTATTTT
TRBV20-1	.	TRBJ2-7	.	CSAGPMVSSYEQYF	TGCAGTGCTGGGCCGATGGTAAGCTCCTACGAGCAGTACTTC
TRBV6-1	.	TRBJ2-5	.	CASKESRWDEQGTQYF	TGTGCCAGCAAGGAGTCCCGGTGGGACGAACAAGGGACCCAGTACTTC
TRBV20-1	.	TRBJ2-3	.	CSARDLSQSTDTQYF	TGCAGTGCTAGAGATTTAAGCCAAAGCACAGATACGCAGTATTTT
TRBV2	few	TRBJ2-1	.	CASGRRGSYNEQFF	TGTGCCAGCGGCAGGCGGGGCTCCTACAATGAGCAGTTCTTC
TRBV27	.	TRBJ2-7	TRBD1	CASSSPGQGFYEQYF	TGTGCCAGCAGTTCTCCGGGACAGGGCTTCTACGAGCAGTACTTC
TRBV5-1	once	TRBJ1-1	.	CASSLLMGTLGTEAFF	TGCGCCAGCAGCTTGCTCATGGGGACCTTGGGCACTGAAGCTTTCTTT
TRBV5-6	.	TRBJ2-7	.	CASSQARRGTEQYF	TGTGCCAGCAGCCAAGCTCGGCGGGGAACGGAGCAGTACTTC
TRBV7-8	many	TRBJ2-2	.	CASSFGRSFGELFF	TGTGCCAGCAGCTTCGGCAGGTCCTTCGGGGAGCTGTTTTTT
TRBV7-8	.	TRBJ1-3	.	CASSDGIGYTIYF	TGTGCCAGCAGCGACGGAATCGGATACACCATATATTTT
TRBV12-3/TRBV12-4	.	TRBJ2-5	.	CASRTSETQYF	TGTGCCAGCAGGACCTCGGAGACCCAGTACTTC
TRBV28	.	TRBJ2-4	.	CASTQVGGALNIQYF	TGTGCCAGCACCCAAGTTGGAGGGGCCTTAAACATTCAGTACTTC
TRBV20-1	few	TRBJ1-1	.	CSASRNTEAFF	TGCAGTGCTAGCAGGAACACTGAAGCTTTCTTT
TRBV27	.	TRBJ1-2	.	CASSLAVGSDYGYTF	TGTGCCAGCAGTTTAGCGGTCGGGTCTGACTATGGCTACACCTTC
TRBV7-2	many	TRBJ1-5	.	CASSLVGSNQPQHF	TGTGCCAGCAGCTTAGTCGGAAGCAATCAGCCCCAGCATTTT
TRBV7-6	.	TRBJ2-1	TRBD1	CASSSGQLFSINEQFF	TGTGCCAGCAGCTCGGGACAGCTTTTTTCGATCAATGAGCAGTTCTTC
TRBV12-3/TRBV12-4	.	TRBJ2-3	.	CASSFTRTDTQYF	TGTGCCAGCAGTTTCACTCGCACAGATACGCAGTATTTT
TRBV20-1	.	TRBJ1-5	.	CSARDLRQPYSNQPQHF	TGCAGTGCTAGAGATCTACGACAGCCCTATAGCAATCAGCCCCAGCATTTT
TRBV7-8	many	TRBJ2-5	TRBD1	CASSRIRGPRETQYF	TGTGCCAGCAGCAGAATCAGGGGGCCCAGGGAGACCCAGTACTTC
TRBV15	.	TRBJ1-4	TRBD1	CATSSFRGQGATNEKLFF	TGTGCCACCAGCTCTTTCCGGGGACAGGGCGCAACTAATGAAAAACTGTTTTTT
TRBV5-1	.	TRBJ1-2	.	CASSFTANINYGYTF	TGCGCCAGCAGCTTCACAGCAAATATTAACTATGGCTACACCTTC
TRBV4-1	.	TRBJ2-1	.	CASSQGVVAGNEQFF	TGCGCCAGCAGCCAGGGCGTAGTCGCAGGAAATGAGCAGTTCTTC
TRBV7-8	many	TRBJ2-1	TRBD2	CASSFSGSSSYNEQFF	TGTGCCAGCAGCTTTAGCGGGTCGAGCTCCTACAATGAGCAGTTCTTC
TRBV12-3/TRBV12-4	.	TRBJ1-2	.	CASTSGAANYGYTF	TGTGCCAGCACCTCGGGCGCCGCTAACTATGGCTACACCTTC
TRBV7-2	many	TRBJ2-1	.	CASSSSSYNEQFF	TGTGCCAGCAGCTCGAGCTCCTACAATGAGCAGTTCTTC
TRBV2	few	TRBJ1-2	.	CASSERGGNGYTF	TGTGCCAGCAGTGAAAGGGGAGGGAATGGCTACACCTTC
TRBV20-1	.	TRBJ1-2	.	CSVLSQQTHYTF	TGCAGTGTGCTCTCCCAACAGACCCACTACACCTTC
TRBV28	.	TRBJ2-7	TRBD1	CASKEAGTGYEQYF	TGTGCCAGCAAAGAAGCGGGGACAGGGTACGAGCAGTACTTC
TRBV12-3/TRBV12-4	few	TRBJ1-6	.	CASSSTPAGESPLHF	TGTGCCAGCAGTTCCACACCGGCTGGGGAGTCACCCCTCCACTTT
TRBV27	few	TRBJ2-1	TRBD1	CASSWGQGLYNEQFF	TGTGCCAGCAGTTGGGGACAGGGGTTGTACAATGAGCAGTTCTTC
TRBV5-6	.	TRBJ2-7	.	CASSGVAESYEQYF	TGTGCCAGCTCCGGGGTAGCGGAGTCCTACGAGCAGTACTTC
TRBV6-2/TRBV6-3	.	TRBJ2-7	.	CASSYWSERATYEQYF	TGTGCCAGCAGTTACTGGAGTGAGCGGGCGACCTACGAGCAGTACTTC